This TCR beta chain was identified during a study of CD8 T cells in Susac syndrome. Study-level results: Individuals included in the TCR sequencing and HLA analysis were acknowledged by the study to be relatively few in number.

CDR3 length: 15 residues. Per germline, CDR1 SGDLS and CDR2 YYNGEE. The V end lost 3 bases, the J end lost 8 bases, and 17 bases lay between the germline ends. This clonotype was observed a few times. Its specificity is unknown. After extraction with the RNeasy kit, roughly 0.45 to 1 ug of the RNA was reverse transcribed using random hexamers. TCRdb reprocessed the immunoSEQ multiplex PCR reads with MiXCR, giving one entry per CDR3 protein. The sample lists 95,000 to 150,000 distinct CDR3 sequences; 93% were seen once. This receptor was taken from a human donor with multiple sclerosis. Sequenced sample: CD8+ T cells from PBMCs. The V and J genes are TRBV9 and TRBJ1-4, with a tentative D call TRBD1 (5 bases). The CDR3 is CASSEWGRVKEKLFF. The CDR3 DNA follows: TGTGCCAGCAGCGAATGGGGCAGGGTGAAGGAAAAACTGTTTTTT.